This TCR beta chain originates from a study of T-cell memory formation after mild COVID-19. Study information: Each donor largely had its own TCR clusters. Study-wide findings and caveats: Most CD4+ clones that shrank were in CM and EM, while CD8+ ones turned up in EMRA. Memory sampled before infection contained some responding clones, suggesting cross-reactive memory joined.

The CDR3 consists of 16 residues. Trimming cost V 7 bases and J 4 bases; bases outside gene matches: 11. Per the germline V gene, CDR1 is MNHEY and CDR2 is SVGAGI. With regard to this clonotype: The antigen is undetermined.

TCRalpha and TCRbeta libraries used 5'RACE with constant-segment primers and UMIs. TCRdb re-derived calls from the 5' RACE reads in MiXCR, one entry per CDR3 protein. The sample holds under 550,000 distinct CDR3 sequences, approximately 19% seen once. The J gene is TRBJ2-1, the V gene TRBV6-5; 9 bases align to TRBD2. The clonotype was recovered from a man between 18 and 35 years old who had mild COVID-19 (a few samples of this study predate the infection). Cell type and time point are not known. The sequencing sample was made of PBMCs or a T cell subset sorted from them (not recorded which). The CDR3, as DNA: TGTGCCAGCATTCAACGAGGGCGGGGGGGATACAATGAGCAGTTCTTC. This gives the protein CASIQRGRGGYNEQFF.